A selection of T cell receptor beta chains follows, all from one sample in a study of control samples from healthy donors and cancer patients. TCRdb's table, derived via immunoSEQ multiplex PCR, lists solely in-frame clones and lacks some. The sample lists over 100,000 clones; around 90% were seen once. The sequenced material came from blood. These receptors all stem from a man aged 18 to 29 in good health. Each CDR3 is given with its conserved first and last residue.

J gene | V gene | CDR3 length | CDR3 protein
TRBJ1-6 | TRBV27 | 14 | CASSWGHLDSPLHF
TRBJ2-7 | TRBV11-2 | 18 | CASRPGGLAGRSSYEQYF
TRBJ2-7 | TRBV21-1 | 10 | CASREGEQYF
TRBJ2-2 | TRBV30 | 13 | CAWSPRGIGELFF
TRBJ1-6 | TRBV9 | 16 | CASSVGNPGRNSPLHF
TRBJ1-2 | TRBV10-3 | 12 | CAISDAGVLYTF
TRBJ2-5 | TRBV5-1 | 14 | CASSLLAAQETQYF
TRBJ2-2 | TRBV5-4 | 20 | CASSARPGTSGGAATGELFF
TRBJ1-6 | TRBV11-3 | 17 | CASSPPGAGYYNSPLHF
TRBJ2-1 | TRBV2 | 13 | CASRPGTGNEQFF
TRBJ1-1 | TRBV5-5 | 15 | CASSLADGWNTEAFF
TRBJ1-4 | TRBV25-1 | 15 | CASSDPHRGDEKLFF
TRBJ2-2 | TRBV9 | 12 | CASSVVDGELFF
TRBJ1-1 | TRBV2 | 13 | CASKPDTNTEAFF
TRBJ1-1 | TRBV11-2 | 15 | CASSLDQIRQQKAFF
TRBJ2-5 | TRBV5-4 | 14 | CASSLRDSQETQYF
TRBJ1-2 | TRBV19 | 14 | CASKSQGPMGGYTF
TRBJ2-7 | TRBV28 | 12 | CASSLTGEEQYF
TRBJ2-6 | TRBV4-1 | 19 | CASSQDARGPSSGANVLTF
TRBJ1-4 | TRBV4-1 | 15 | CASSHDRGANEKLFF
TRBJ1-2 | TRBV20-1 | 9 | CSARDQYGW
TRBJ2-2 | TRBV6-6 | 15 | CASSYEAGGTGELFF
TRBJ2-7 | TRBV5-1 | 14 | CASSRDRGSYEQYF
TRBJ2-1 | TRBV7-3 | 15 | CASSLSGSSYNEQFF
TRBJ1-3 | TRBV9 | 15 | CASSGDRGPGNTIYF
TRBJ1-1 | TRBV9 | 16 | CASRPGTPQADTEAFF
TRBJ1-2 | TRBV18 | 15 | CASSPGTEPNYGYTF
TRBJ2-5 | TRBV5-1 | 13 | CASSLALEETQYF
TRBJ2-3 | TRBV28 | 15 | CASSPGGIGTDTQYF
TRBJ2-5 | TRBV5-1 | 15 | CASSLGGGLRRTQYF
TRBJ1-4 | TRBV15 | 14 | CATSPQAGDEKLFF
TRBJ2-3 | TRBV7-5 | 17 | CVRSLVTGVPLTDTQYF
TRBJ1-1 | TRBV30 | 13 | CAWRWGRDTEAFF
TRBJ1-2 | TRBV19 | 16 | CASSSTPGQGKAGYTF
TRBJ2-3 | TRBV11-2 | 12 | CASSGGLDTQYF
TRBJ1-6 | TRBV6-1 | 17 | CASSEAAGPLGLHVLHF
TRBJ2-7 | TRBV9 | 15 | CASSVDRDRDYEQYF
TRBJ1-1 | TRBV6-5 | 14 | CASRAQVMNTEAFF
TRBJ1-5 | TRBV20-1 | 15 | CSASTTGWSNQPQHF
TRBJ2-7 | TRBV5-4 | 17 | CASSLPSLRQGKYEQYF
TRBJ1-2 | TRBV6-5 | 13 | CASSYELGYGYTF
TRBJ2-2 | TRBV19 | 13 | CASSIRGDGELFF
TRBJ1-2 | TRBV30 | 13 | CAWSEDSLGGYTF
TRBJ1-4 | TRBV2 | 17 | CASSEWDRALVNEKLFF
TRBJ2-2 | TRBV5-6 | 17 | CASSFDGGLVNTGELFF
TRBJ2-2 | TRBV4-1 | 16 | CASSRRGASLAGELFF
TRBJ2-1 | TRBV28 | 16 | CASSLGSLAGSREQFF
TRBJ2-5 | TRBV4-2 | 15 | CASSQTGGAQETQYF
TRBJ2-7 | TRBV5-1 | 14 | CASSLGLDIYEQYF
TRBJ2-2 | TRBV5-4 | 16 | CASSLLGGGITGELFF
TRBJ2-2 | TRBV9 | 17 | CASSVVASGGYAGELFF
TRBJ2-3 | TRBV5-6 | 13 | CASSWTATDTQYF
TRBJ2-1 | TRBV20-1 | 11 | CSARDLGEQFF
TRBJ1-5 | TRBV27 | 14 | CASSLRTGNQPQHF